This T cell receptor beta chain was identified in a study of shared clonotypes between healthy human individuals. Overall study: For every donor, three CD4 naive, three CD4 memory, two CD8 naive and one CD8 memory plates were used.

Naive CD8 cells, CD45RO-negative and positively selected for CCR7, excluded terminally differentiated effector memory CD45RA+ cells. Overall study results and limits: Investigators collected only blood, and repertoires in tissues likely differ.

Concerning this clone itself: Its antigen remains unknown.

The CDR3 totals 16 residues. Germline CDR1 and CDR2: SGHTA and FQGTGA. V was shortened by 0 bases and J by 2 bases, with 12 bases between the two germline ends. The assay was run at deep level. Sequenced by immunoSEQ multiplex PCR; TCRdb stores in-frame clones only, minus some. The sample records some 2 million clones, 85% to 95% being singletons. The sequence came from a man aged 18-30 years in good health. Sequencing used naive CD8+ T cells sorted from blood. The V and J genes are TRBV7-3 and TRBJ2-3; possibly TRBD2 for D (7 bases). The CDR3 region has the DNA TGTGCCAGCAGCTTAACGGGCGGGGGCTCCACAGATACGCAGTATTTT. It yields the protein CASSLTGGGSTDTQYF.